This TCR beta chain was profiled in a study of T cell responses to AZD1222 COVID-19 vaccine. Per germline, CDR1 LGHNT and CDR2 FRNRAP. V trimming: 4 bases; J trimming: 5 bases; junction bases outside the gene matches: 13. This CDR3 region has 17 residues. Sequencing used immunoSEQ multiplex PCR; TCRdb keeps in-frame clones, though not all of them. The top ten hold about 29% of the sample, which has 100,000 to 150,000 clones, about 89% seen once. The material sequenced was peripheral blood, taken on day 0 of AZD1222 vaccination. This chain links TRBV12-5 with TRBJ1-4; 7 bases are shared with TRBD1. This receptor was obtained from an adult in good health. The CDR3 here is CASGSPSGDSENEKLFF. In DNA form, the CDR3 reads TGTGCTAGTGGTTCTCCATCGGGGGACAGTGAAAATGAAAAACTGTTTTTT.